This T cell receptor beta chain came from a study of early T cells in non-severe SARS-CoV-2 infection. Study overall: With bulk RNA from unsorted whole blood as input, sequencing yielded unpaired chains. Study outcomes and limitations: The matching step, a VDJdb search, favored anti-spike CD8 responses and missed private and CD4 specificities.

This CDR3 spans 14 amino acids. The germline gives CDR1 SGHVS, CDR2 FQNEAQ. V lost 4 bases, J lost 7 bases, and 11 bases lay in between. In this sample, this clonotype turned up a few times. Antigen unknown. Individual cDNA molecules were tagged with unique molecular identifiers. Using its own MiXCR run on the 5' RACE reads, TCRdb lists one record per CDR3 protein. The sample yields around 59,000 distinct CDR3 sequences, about 8.9% seen once. The V call is TRBV7-8, the J call TRBJ1-6; D may be TRBD1 (5 bases). The TCR comes from an adult who was a healthcare worker with PCR-confirmed SARS-CoV-2 infection or an uninfected control (not recorded which). The sample consisted of whole blood. CDR3 nucleotides: TGTGCCAGCAGCTCCGGGACTGAGAATTCACCCCTCCACTTT. This gives the protein CASSSGTENSPLHF.